This record looks at one T cell receptor (beta chain) sequence and its context. Its antigen is currently unknown. Trimming removed 1 base from V and 1 base from J, with 10 bases in between. This CDR3 is built from 15 residues. Germline V CDR1 and CDR2: SGHKS, YYEKEE (reference sequence). The source of the sample is a study of T cells after posttransplantation cyclophosphamide. Findings and caveats of the study: Donor-recipient repertoire similarity was low at 1-2 months, rising over year one. Blood and skin or GI T cell repertoires showed limited TRB overlap. Recipient CMV seropositivity and CMV reactivation strongly tracked TRB clonality.

Libraries were prepared by immunoSEQ multiplex PCR; TCRdb keeps only in-frame clonotypes and omits some of them. The sample includes about 2,500 clones, around 85% seen only once; the top ten take 24%. Busulfan-fludarabine conditioning, marrow transplant, and cyclophosphamide on days +3 and +4 were administered. The starting material was PBMCs, obtained after allogeneic stem cell transplant with posttransplant cyclophosphamide. The sequence was obtained from a male patient in his 30s who received an allogeneic stem cell transplant from a related donor, was CMV-positive, and had acute GVHD only. Some T cells here may be from the graft donor. The chain carries TRBV5-5 and TRBJ2-3; no reliable D call. This CDR3 reads CASSLRLHRTDTQYF. The CDR3 DNA reads as TGTGCCAGCAGCTTGAGACTTCACCGCACAGATACGCAGTATTTT.